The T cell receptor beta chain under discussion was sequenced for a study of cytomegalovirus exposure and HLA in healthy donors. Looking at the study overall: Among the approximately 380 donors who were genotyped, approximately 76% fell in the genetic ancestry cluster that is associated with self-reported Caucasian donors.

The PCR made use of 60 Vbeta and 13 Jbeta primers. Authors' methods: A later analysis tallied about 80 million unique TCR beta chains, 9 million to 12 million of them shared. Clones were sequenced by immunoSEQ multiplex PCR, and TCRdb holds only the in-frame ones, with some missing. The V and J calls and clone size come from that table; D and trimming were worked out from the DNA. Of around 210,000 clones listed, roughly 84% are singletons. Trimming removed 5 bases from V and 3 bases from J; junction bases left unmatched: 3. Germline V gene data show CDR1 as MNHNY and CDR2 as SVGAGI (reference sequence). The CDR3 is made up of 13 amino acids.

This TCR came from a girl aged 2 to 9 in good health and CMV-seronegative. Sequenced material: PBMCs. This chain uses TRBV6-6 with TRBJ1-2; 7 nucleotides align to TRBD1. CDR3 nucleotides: TGTGCCAGCAGTCCCGGGACAGACTATGGCTACACCTTC. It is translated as CASSPGTDYGYTF.